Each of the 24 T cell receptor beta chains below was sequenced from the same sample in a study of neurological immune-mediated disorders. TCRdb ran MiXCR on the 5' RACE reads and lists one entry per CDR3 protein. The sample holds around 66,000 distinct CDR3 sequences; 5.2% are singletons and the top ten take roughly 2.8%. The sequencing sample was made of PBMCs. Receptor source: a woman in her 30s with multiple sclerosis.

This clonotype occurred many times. The CDR3 region is CASSLAQDPYGYTF. CDR3 DNA: TGCGCCAGCAGCTTGGCCCAGGATCCCTATGGCTACACCTTC. The V call is TRBV5-1, the J call TRBJ1-2; no reliable D call. Germline values: CDR1 SGHRS, CDR2 YFSETQ. CDR3 length: 14 residues. V shed 0 bases and J shed 4 bases, with 10 bases lying between them. Full variable domain (missing parts from reference TRBV5-1 and TRBJ1-2): KAGVTQTPRYLIKTRGQQVTLSCSPISGHRSVSWYQQTPGQGLQFLFEYFSETQRNKGNFPGRFSGRQFSNSRSEMNVSTLELGDSALYLCASSLAQDPYGYTFGSGTRLTVV.

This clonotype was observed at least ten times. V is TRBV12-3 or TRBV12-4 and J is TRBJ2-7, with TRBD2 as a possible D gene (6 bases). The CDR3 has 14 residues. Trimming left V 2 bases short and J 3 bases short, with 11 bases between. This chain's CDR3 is CASSLMGGDYEQYF. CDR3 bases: TGTGCCAGCAGTTTAATGGGGGGAGACTACGAGCAGTACTTC.

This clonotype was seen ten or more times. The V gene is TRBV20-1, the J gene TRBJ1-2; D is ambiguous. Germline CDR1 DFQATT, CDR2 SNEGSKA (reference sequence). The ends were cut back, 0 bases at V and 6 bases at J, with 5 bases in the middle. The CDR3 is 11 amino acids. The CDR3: CSARDVDGYTF. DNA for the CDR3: TGCAGTGCTAGAGATGTGGATGGCTACACCTTC.

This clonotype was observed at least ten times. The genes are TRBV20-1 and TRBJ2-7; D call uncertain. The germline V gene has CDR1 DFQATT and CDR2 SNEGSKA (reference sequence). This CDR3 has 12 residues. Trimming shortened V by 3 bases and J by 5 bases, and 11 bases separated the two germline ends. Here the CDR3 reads CSARDQIDEQYF. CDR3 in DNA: TGCAGTGCTAGGGACCAGATCGACGAGCAGTACTTC.

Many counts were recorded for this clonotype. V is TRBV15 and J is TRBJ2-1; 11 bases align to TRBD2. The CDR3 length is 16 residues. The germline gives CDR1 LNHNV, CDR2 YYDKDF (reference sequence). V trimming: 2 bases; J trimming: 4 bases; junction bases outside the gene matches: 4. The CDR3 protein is CATSRTSGGLYNEQFF. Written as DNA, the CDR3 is TGTGCCACCAGCAGAACTAGCGGGGGCTTATACAATGAGCAGTTCTTC.

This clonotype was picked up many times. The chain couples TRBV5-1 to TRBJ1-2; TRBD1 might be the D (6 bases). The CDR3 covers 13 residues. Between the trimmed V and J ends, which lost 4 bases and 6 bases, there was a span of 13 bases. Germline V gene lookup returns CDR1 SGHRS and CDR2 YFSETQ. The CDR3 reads CASSGPTGNGYTF. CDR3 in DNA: TGCGCCAGCAGCGGGCCTACAGGGAATGGCTACACCTTC.

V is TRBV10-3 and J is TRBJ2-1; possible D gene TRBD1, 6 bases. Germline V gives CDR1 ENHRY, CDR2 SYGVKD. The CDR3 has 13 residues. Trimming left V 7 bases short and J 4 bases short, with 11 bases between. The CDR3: CAITRDIYNEQFF. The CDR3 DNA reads TGTGCCATCACCAGGGACATTTACAATGAGCAGTTCTTC.

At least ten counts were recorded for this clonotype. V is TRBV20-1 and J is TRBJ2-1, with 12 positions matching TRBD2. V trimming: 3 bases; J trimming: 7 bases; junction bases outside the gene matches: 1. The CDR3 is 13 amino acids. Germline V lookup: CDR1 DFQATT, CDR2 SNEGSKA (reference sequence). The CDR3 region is CSARTSGGNEQFF. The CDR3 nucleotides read TGCAGTGCTAGGACTAGCGGGGGAAATGAGCAGTTCTTC.

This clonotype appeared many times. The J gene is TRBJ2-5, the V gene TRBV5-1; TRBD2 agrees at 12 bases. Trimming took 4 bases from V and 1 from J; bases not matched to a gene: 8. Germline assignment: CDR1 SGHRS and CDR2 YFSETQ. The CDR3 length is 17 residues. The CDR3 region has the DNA TGCGCCAGCAGCGTAATACTAGCGGGGGGAATCCAAGAGACCCAGTACTTC. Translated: CASSVILAGGIQETQYF.

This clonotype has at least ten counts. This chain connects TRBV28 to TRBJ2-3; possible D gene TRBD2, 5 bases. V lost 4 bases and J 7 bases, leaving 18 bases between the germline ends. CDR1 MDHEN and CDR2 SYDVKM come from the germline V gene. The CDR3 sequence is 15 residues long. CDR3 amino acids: CASSYSGGRSNTQYF. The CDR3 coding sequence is TGTGCCAGCAGTTACAGCGGTGGCCGCTCTAATACGCAGTATTTT. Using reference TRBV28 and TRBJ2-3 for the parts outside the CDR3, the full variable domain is DVKVTQSSRYLVKRTGEKVFLECVQDMDHENMFWYRQDPGLGLRLIYFSYDVKMKEKGDIPEGYSVSREKKERFSLILESASTNQTSMYLCASSYSGGRSNTQYFGPGTRLTVL.

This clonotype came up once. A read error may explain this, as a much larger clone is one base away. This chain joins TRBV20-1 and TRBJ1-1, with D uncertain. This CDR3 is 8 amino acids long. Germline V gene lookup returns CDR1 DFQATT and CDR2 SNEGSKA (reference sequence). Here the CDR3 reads CGPQGAFF. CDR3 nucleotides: TGCGGACCGCAAGGGGCTTTCTTT.

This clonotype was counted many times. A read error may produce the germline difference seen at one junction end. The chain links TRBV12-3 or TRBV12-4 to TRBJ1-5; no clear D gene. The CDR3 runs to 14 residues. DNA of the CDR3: TGTGCCAGCAGTTTAGGGGGTGGCAATCAGCCCCAGAATTTT. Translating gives CASSLGGGNQPQNF.

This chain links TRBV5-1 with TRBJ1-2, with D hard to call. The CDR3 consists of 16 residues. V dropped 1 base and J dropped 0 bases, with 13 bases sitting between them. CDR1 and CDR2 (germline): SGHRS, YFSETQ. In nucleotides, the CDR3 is TGCGCCAGCAGCTTGTCCCAGGTATCCGCTAACTATGGCTACACCTTC. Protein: CASSLSQVSANYGYTF.

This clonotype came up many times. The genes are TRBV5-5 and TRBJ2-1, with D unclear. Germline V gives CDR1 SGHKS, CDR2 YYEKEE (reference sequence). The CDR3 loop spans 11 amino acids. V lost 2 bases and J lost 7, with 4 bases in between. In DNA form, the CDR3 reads TGTGCCAGCAGCTTCGGTAATGAGCAGTTCTTC. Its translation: CASSFGNEQFF.

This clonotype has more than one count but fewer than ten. CDR3 region: CASSYERVGTDTQYF. Written as DNA, the CDR3 is TGTGCCAGCAGTTACGAGCGGGTTGGCACAGATACGCAGTATTTT. This chain connects TRBV6-6 to TRBJ2-3; TRBD2 is a possible D gene (6 bases). CDR1 MNHNY and CDR2 SVGAGI come from the germline V gene (reference sequence). This CDR3 comprises 15 residues. Trimming shortened V by 2 bases and J by 1 base, and 10 bases separated the two germline ends.

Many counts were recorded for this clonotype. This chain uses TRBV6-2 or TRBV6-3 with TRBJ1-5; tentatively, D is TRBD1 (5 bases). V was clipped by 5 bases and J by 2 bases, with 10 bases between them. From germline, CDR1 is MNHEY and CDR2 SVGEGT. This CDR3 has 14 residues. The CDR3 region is CASSLAGGNQPQHF. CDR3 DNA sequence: TGTGCCAGCAGTCTTGCGGGGGGCAATCAGCCCCAGCATTTT.

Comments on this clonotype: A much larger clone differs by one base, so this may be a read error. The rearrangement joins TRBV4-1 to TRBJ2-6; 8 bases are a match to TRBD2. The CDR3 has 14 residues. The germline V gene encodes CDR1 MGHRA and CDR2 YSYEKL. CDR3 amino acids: CASRGGSGAKVLTF. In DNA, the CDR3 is TGCGCCAGCCGGGGGGGCTCTGGGGCCAAAGTCCTGACTTTC.

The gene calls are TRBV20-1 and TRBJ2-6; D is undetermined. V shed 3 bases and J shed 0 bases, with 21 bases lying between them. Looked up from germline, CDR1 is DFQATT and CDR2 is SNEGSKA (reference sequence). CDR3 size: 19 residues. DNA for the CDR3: TGCAGTGCTAGTCCGTTAGGGTCGTTAGATGTCTCTGGGGCCAACGTCCTGACTTTC. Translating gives CSASPLGSLDVSGANVLTF.

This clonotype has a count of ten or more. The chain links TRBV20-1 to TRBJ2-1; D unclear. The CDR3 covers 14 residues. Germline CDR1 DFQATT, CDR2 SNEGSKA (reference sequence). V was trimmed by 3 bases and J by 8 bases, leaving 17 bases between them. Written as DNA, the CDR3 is TGCAGTGCTAGCAGGTGGCAGGCCATCCATGAGCAGTTCTTC. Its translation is CSASRWQAIHEQFF.

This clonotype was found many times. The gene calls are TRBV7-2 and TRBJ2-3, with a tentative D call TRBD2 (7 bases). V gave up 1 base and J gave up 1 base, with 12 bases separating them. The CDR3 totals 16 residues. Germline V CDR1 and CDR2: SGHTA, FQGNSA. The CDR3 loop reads CASSLGWGGGTDTQYF. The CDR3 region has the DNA TGTGCCAGCAGCTTAGGGTGGGGGGGCGGCACAGATACGCAGTATTTT.

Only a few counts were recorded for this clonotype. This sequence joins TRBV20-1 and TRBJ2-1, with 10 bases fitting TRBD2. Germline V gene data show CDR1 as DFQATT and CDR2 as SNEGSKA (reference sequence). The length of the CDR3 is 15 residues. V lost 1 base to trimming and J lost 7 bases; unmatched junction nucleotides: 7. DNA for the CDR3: TGCAGTGCTAGAGGGCCGCTAGCGGGGGTTAATGAGCAGTTCTTC. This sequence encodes CSARGPLAGVNEQFF.

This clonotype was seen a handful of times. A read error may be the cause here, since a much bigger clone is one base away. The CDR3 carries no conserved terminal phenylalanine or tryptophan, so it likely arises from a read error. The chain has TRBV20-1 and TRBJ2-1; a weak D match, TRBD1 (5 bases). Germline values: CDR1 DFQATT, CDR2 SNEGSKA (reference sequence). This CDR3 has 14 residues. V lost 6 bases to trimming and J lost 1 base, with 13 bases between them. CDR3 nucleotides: TGCAGTGCGTGGACAACACGGTCCTACAATGAGCAGTTCTTA. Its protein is CSAWTTRSYNEQFL.

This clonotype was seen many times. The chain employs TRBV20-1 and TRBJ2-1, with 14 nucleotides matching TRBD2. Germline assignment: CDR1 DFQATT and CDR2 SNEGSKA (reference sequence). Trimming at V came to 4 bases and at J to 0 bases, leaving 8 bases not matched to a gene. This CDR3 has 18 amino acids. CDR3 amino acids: CSATGLAGALSSYNEQFF. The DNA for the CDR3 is TGCAGTGCTACGGGACTAGCGGGGGCCCTGAGCTCCTACAATGAGCAGTTCTTC.

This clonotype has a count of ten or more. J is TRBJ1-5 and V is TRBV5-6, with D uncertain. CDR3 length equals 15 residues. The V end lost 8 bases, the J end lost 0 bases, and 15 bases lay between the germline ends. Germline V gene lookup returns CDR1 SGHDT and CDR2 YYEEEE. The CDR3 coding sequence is TGTGCCAGAAGGGAACCTTTTGATAGCAATCAGCCCCAGCATTTT. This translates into CARREPFDSNQPQHF.